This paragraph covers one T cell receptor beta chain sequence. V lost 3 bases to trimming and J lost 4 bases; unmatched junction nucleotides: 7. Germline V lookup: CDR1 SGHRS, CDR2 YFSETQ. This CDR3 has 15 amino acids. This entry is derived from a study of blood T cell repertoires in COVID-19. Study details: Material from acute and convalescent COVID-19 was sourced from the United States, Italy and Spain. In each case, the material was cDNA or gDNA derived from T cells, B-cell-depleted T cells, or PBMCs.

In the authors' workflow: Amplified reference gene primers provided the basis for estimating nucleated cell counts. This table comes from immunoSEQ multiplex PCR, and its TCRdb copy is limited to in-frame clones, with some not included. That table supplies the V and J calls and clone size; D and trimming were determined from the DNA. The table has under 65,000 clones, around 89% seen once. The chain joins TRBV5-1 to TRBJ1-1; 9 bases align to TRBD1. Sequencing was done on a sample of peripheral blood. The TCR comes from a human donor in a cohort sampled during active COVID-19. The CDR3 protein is CASSSDPGQGTEAFF. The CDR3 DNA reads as TGCGCCAGCAGCTCCGACCCGGGACAGGGCACTGAAGCTTTCTTT.